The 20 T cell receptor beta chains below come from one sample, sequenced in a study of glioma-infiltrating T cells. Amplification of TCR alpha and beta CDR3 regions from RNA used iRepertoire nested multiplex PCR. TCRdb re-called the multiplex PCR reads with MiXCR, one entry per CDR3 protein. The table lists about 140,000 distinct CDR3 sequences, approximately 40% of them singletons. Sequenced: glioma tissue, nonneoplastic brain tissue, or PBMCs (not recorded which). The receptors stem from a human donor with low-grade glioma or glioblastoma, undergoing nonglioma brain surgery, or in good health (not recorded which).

The CDR3 DNA reads as TGTGCCAGCAGTGAAGTTGGTATCCCCGGCACGGACGGGGAAGAGACCCAGTACTTC. Residues: CASSEVGIPGTDGEETQYF. The chain recombines TRBV6-1 with TRBJ2-5, with D possibly matching TRBD2 (5 bases). Trimming took off 1 base at V and 3 bases at J, with 24 bases between the two ends. CDR3 length: 19 amino acids. The V gene's germline CDR1 is MNHNS and CDR2 SASEGT.

The CDR3 DNA follows: TGCAGTGCTAGGGGGACAGGTCACGTCCTGACTTTC. Protein: CSARGTGHVLTF. This chain joins TRBV20-1 and TRBJ2-6, with 8 bases fitting TRBD1. Germline CDR1 and CDR2: DFQATT and SNEGSKA (reference sequence). CDR3 size: 12 residues. V lost 3 bases to trimming and J lost 11 bases; unmatched junction nucleotides: 3.

CDR3 residues: CASRSTGMDSPLHF. CDR3 nucleotides: TGCGCCAGCAGATCGACAGGGATGGATTCACCCCTCCACTTT. The rearrangement joins TRBV5-1 to TRBJ1-6; 7 bases are shared with TRBD1. J was trimmed by 8 bases and V by 5 bases; bases with no gene match: 7. There are 14 residues in the CDR3. In germline, CDR1 is SGHRS, CDR2 YFSETQ.

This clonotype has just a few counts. CDR3 bases: TGTGCCAGCACCAAGGACAGGGAGTTAGGCTACACCTTC. Amino acid sequence: CASTKDRELGYTF. The J gene is TRBJ1-2, the V gene TRBV6-5; 8 bases are shared with TRBD1. Germline CDR1 is MNHEY and CDR2 is SVGAGI. Trimming removed 7 bases from V and 8 bases from J; junction bases left unmatched: 9. The CDR3 runs 13 residues.

The CDR3 bases are TGTGCCAGCAGCGTACGGGACAGGGGTGTCGCCACTGAAGCTTTCTTT. It is translated as CASSVRDRGVATEAFF. This chain connects TRBV3-1 to TRBJ1-1; 10 bases line up with TRBD1. Germline loops: CDR1 LGHDT, CDR2 YNNKEL (reference sequence). The CDR3 sequence is 16 residues long. V gave up 5 bases and J gave up 4 bases; unmatched junction bases: 10.

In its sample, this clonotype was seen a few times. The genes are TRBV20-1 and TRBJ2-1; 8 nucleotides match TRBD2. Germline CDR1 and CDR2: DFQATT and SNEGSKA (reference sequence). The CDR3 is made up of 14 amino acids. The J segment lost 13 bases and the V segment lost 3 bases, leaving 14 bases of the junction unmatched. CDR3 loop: CSARFGGLETNQFF. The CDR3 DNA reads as TGCAGTGCTAGGTTCGGGGGACTAGAGACGAATCAGTTCTTC.

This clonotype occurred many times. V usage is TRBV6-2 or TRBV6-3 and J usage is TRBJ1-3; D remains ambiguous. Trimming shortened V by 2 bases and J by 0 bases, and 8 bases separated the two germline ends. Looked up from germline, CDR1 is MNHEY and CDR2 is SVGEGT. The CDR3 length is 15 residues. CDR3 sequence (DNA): TGTGCCAGCAGTTACCCGGACCTCTCTGGAAACACCATATATTTT. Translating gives CASSYPDLSGNTIYF.

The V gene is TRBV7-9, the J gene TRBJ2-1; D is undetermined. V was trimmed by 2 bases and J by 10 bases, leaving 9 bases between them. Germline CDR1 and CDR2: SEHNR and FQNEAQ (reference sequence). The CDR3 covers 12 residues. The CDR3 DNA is TGTGCCAGCAGCTTAAGTTTAGGGGAGCAGTTCTTC. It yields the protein CASSLSLGEQFF.

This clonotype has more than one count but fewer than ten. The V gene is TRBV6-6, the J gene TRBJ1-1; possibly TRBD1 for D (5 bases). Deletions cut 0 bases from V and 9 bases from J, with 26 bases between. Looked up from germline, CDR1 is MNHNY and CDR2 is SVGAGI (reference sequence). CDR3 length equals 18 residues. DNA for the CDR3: TGTGCCAGCAGTTACTCGACACCGGGATATACGGGGGTGCGAAAAGCTTTCTTT. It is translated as CASSYSTPGYTGVRKAFF.

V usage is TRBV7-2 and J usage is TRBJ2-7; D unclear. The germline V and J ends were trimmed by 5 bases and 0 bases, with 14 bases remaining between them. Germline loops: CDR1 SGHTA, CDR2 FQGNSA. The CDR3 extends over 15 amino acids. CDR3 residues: CASSPFALSSYEQYF. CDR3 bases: TGTGCCAGCAGCCCTTTCGCTCTGAGCTCCTACGAGCAGTACTTC.

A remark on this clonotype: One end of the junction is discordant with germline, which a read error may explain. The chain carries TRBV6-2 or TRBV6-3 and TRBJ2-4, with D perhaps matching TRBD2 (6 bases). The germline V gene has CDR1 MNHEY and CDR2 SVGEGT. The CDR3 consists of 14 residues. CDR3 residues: CASRNYREVNIQYF. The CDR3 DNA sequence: TGTGCCTCCCGGAACTATAGGGAGGTGAACATTCAATACTTC.

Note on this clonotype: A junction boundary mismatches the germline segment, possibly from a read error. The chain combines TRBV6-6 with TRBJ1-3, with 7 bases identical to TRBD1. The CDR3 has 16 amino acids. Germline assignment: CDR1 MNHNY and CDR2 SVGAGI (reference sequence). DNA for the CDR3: TGTGCCAGCAGTTACTCGGGACAGATATTCGGAAAAACCATATATTTT. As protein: CASSYSGQIFGKTIYF.

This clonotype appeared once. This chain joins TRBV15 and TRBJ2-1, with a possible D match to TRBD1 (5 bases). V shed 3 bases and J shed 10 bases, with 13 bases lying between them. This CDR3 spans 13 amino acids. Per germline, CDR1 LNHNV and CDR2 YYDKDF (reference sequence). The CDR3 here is CATSRTEPYEQFF. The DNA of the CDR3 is TGTGCCACCAGCAGGACAGAGCCCTACGAGCAGTTCTTC.

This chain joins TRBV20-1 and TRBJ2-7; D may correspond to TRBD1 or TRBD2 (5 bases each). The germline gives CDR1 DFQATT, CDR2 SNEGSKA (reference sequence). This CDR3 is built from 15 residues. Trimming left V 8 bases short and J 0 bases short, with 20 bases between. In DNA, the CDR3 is TGCAGTACCGAGCCGGGACCGGGGAGCTCCTACGAGCAGTACTTC. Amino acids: CSTEPGPGSSYEQYF.

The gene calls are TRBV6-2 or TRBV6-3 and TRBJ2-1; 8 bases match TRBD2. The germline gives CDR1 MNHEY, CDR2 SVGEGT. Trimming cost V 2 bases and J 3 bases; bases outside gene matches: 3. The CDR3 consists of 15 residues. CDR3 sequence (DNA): TGTGCCAGCAGTTACGGGGGACTAGACTACAATGAGCAGTTCTTC. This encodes CASSYGGLDYNEQFF.

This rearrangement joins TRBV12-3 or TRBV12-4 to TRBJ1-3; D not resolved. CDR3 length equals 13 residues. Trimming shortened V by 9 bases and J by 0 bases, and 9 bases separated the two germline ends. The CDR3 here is CASSRPSGNTIYF. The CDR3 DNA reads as TGTGCCAGTAGCCGACCCTCTGGAAACACCATATATTTT.

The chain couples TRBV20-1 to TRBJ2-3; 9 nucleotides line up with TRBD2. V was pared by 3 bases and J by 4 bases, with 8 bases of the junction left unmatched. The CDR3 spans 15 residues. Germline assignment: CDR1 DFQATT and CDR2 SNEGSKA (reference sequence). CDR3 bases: TGCAGTGCTAGTCGTGGTAGCGGGGGCGCAGATACGCAGTATTTT. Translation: CSASRGSGGADTQYF.

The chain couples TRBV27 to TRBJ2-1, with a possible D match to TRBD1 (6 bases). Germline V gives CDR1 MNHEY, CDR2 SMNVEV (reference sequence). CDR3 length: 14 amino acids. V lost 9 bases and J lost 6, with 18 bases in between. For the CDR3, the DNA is TGTGCCAGTCGGGTGAGGGACAACACCAATGAGCAGTTCTTC. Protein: CASRVRDNTNEQFF.

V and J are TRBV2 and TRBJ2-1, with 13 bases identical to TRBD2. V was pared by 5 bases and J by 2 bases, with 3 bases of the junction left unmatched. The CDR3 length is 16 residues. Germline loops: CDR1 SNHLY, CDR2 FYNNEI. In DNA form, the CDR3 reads TGTGCCAGCAGTTTTACTAGCGGGAGGGCCTACAATGAGCAGTTCTTC. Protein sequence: CASSFTSGRAYNEQFF.

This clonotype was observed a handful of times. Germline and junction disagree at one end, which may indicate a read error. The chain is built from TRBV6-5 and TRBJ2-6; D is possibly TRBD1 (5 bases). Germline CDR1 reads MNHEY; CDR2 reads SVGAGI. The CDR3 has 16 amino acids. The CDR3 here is CASSYRTTSGANVLTF. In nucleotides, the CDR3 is TGTGCCAGTAGTTACAGGACAACTTCTGGGGCCAACGTCCTGACTTTC.